What follows are 18 T cell receptor beta chains derived from one specimen sequenced in a study of T-cell reconstitution after alpha-beta-depleted transplantation in children. The authors prepared the TCRbeta library with unique molecular identifiers. Each CDR3 protein gets one entry after TCRdb re-called the PCR reads with MiXCR. The sample has about 490,000 distinct CDR3 sequences; 10% are singletons. The sequencing here drew on PBMCs, taken before TCRalphabeta/CD19-depleted stem cell transplant. Receptors were obtained from a child younger than 10 with inherited bone marrow failure, due to receive a stem cell transplant.

This clonotype was detected ten times or more. This chain uses TRBV7-8 with TRBJ1-5, with D perhaps TRBD1 (6 bases). This CDR3 comprises 15 residues. The V gene's germline CDR1 is SGHVS and CDR2 FQNEAQ. The V gene lost 5 bases and the J gene lost 7 bases, with 18 bases spanning the gap. CDR3 sequence (DNA): TGTGCCAGCAGCCAAGATGAGACAGGCGGCCAGCCCCAGCATTTT. This encodes CASSQDETGGQPQHF.

This clonotype was seen a few times. The chain carries TRBV12-3 or TRBV12-4 and TRBJ1-4; D is undetermined. The V end lost 6 bases, the J end lost 6 bases, and 11 bases lay between the germline ends. The CDR3 runs 13 residues. Here the CDR3 reads CASRRSGYEKLFF. The CDR3, as DNA: TGTGCCAGCAGGCGGAGCGGGTATGAAAAACTGTTTTTT.

This clonotype was observed a few times. The V and J genes are TRBV20-1 and TRBJ2-7; the D is unclear. The CDR3 contains 15 residues. Germline V gene data show CDR1 as DFQATT and CDR2 as SNEGSKA (reference sequence). The V end was cut by 3 bases, the J end by 2 bases, with 17 bases between. The CDR3 nucleotides are TGCAGTGCTAGGAAGGCACTGTCAGCCACCTACGAGCAGTACTTC. Translation gives CSARKALSATYEQYF.

This clonotype was detected only a few times. The chain joins TRBV7-2 to TRBJ2-3, with TRBD2 matching 7 bases. In germline, CDR1 is SGHTA, CDR2 FQGNSA. This CDR3 is 15 amino acids long. V lost 7 bases and J lost 0; bases outside the gene matches: 7. The CDR3 coding sequence is TGTGCCAGCACCTTTCTAGCGGTCAGCACAGATACGCAGTATTTT. It specifies CASTFLAVSTDTQYF.

This clonotype was recorded many times. The rearrangement links TRBV27 to TRBJ1-1; 11 bases agree with TRBD1. The CDR3 contains 16 residues. Trimming took 5 bases from V and 5 from J; bases not matched to a gene: 10. Germline lookup yields CDR1 MNHEY and CDR2 SMNVEV (reference sequence). CDR3 sequence reads: CASSLSGTGGHTEAFF. CDR3 bases: TGTGCCAGCAGTCTGTCGGGGACAGGGGGGCATACTGAAGCTTTCTTT.

The CDR3 loop reads CASSEQYRGNGYTF. The DNA for the CDR3 is TGTGCCAGCAGTGAACAATACAGGGGAAACGGCTACACCTTC. The J gene is TRBJ1-2, the V gene TRBV2; 7 bases are shared with TRBD1. The J segment lost 8 bases and the V segment lost 2 bases, leaving 8 bases of the junction unmatched. There are 14 residues in the CDR3. CDR1 is SNHLY and CDR2 is FYNNEI in the germline V gene.

Ten or more counts support this clonotype. The chain combines TRBV4-2 with TRBJ2-7; TRBD2 agrees at 7 bases. Germline CDR1 and CDR2: LGHNA and YNFKEQ. The V and J ends lost 1 base and 0 bases, in that order; junction bases with no gene match: 6. This CDR3 is built from 16 residues. CDR3 amino acids: CASSQVGGGASYEQYF. For the CDR3, the DNA is TGTGCCAGCAGCCAAGTTGGGGGAGGGGCCTCCTACGAGCAGTACTTC.

J is TRBJ2-6 and V is TRBV7-9; D is perhaps TRBD1 (6 bases). The V end lost 7 bases, the J end lost 1 base, and 11 bases lay between the germline ends. CDR1 is SEHNR, CDR2 FQNEAQ, per germline (reference sequence). CDR3 length: 15 residues. In DNA, the CDR3 is TGTGCCAGCATCCTTCAGGGGTCTGGGGCCAACGTCCTGACTTTC. Its translation: CASILQGSGANVLTF.

The chain recombines TRBV12-3 or TRBV12-4 with TRBJ2-3, with 10 bases that match TRBD2. The CDR3 length is 17 residues. V shed 3 bases and J 2 bases; nucleotides not matched to a gene: 8. The CDR3 loop reads CASSFALAGAHTDTQYF. The CDR3 coding sequence is TGTGCCAGCAGTTTCGCCCTAGCGGGAGCCCACACAGATACGCAGTATTTT.

Of note for this clonotype: The junction and the germline gene differ at one end; a read error may be behind it. This rearrangement joins TRBV6-2 or TRBV6-3 to TRBJ2-1, with TRBD2 matching 15 bases. Per the germline V gene, CDR1 is MNHEY and CDR2 is SVGEGT. The CDR3 covers 17 residues. The CDR3 spells CASSHSAGTSGRREQFF. For the CDR3, the DNA is TGTGCCAGCAGTCACTCCGCCGGGACTAGCGGGAGGAGGGAGCAGTTCTTC.

This clonotype has at least ten counts. The V call is TRBV27, the J call TRBJ2-7, with unresolved D. This CDR3 is 13 amino acids long. Germline CDR1 reads MNHEY; CDR2 reads SMNVEV (reference sequence). V was pared by 6 bases and J by 3 bases, with 12 bases between. The CDR3 DNA reads TGTGCCAGCAGCTTAACCCCGCTCTACGAGCAGTACTTC. Protein: CASSLTPLYEQYF.

This clonotype was recorded many times. The CDR3 region is CASSLFGEGDEQFF. The CDR3 DNA reads as TGTGCCAGCAGCTTGTTCGGCGAAGGGGATGAGCAGTTCTTC. The chain recombines TRBV7-9 with TRBJ2-1; D is possibly TRBD1 (5 bases). V lost 3 bases to trimming and J lost 8 bases, with 14 bases between them. The CDR3 sequence is 14 residues long. CDR1 and CDR2 from the germline V gene are SEHNR and FQNEAQ (reference sequence).

In this sample, this clonotype turned up many times. This sequence joins TRBV27 and TRBJ2-5; 7 nucleotides align to TRBD1. Germline-derived CDR1 and CDR2 are MNHEY and SMNVEV (reference sequence). The CDR3 sequence is 20 residues long. V lost 5 bases and J lost 0; bases outside the gene matches: 21. In nucleotides, the CDR3 is TGTGCCAGCAGTACACAGGGGTTTCGACGGTTTACTTGGTACCAAGAGACCCAGTACTTC. This sequence encodes CASSTQGFRRFTWYQETQYF.

This clonotype was recorded at least ten times. This chain joins TRBV11-1 and TRBJ2-3; TRBD2 might be the D (6 bases). The CDR3 sequence is 18 residues long. V lost 3 bases to trimming and J lost 0 bases, with 19 bases between them. In germline, CDR1 is SGHAT, CDR2 FQDESV (reference sequence). For the CDR3, the DNA is TGTGCCAGCAGCTTTAGTCCCGCTAGCGACCCCAGCACAGATACGCAGTATTTT. This sequence encodes CASSFSPASDPSTDTQYF.

This clonotype showed up just a few times. The chain uses TRBV6-5 and TRBJ2-1, with no clear D. Deletions cut 4 bases from V and 3 bases from J, with 13 bases between. The length of the CDR3 is 15 residues. Germline V gene lookup returns CDR1 MNHEY and CDR2 SVGAGI. As DNA, the CDR3 is TGTGCCAGCAGTTCCGCCTGGGGTAGCTACAATGAGCAGTTCTTC. Its translation: CASSSAWGSYNEQFF.

The gene calls are TRBV27 and TRBJ2-7; maybe TRBD2 (5 bases). Germline V gives CDR1 MNHEY, CDR2 SMNVEV (reference sequence). Trimming shortened V by 2 bases and J by 4 bases, and 18 bases separated the two germline ends. The CDR3 length is 16 residues. The CDR3 is CASSLRILGEGYEQYF. The CDR3 DNA is TGTGCCAGCAGTTTACGCATACTAGGAGAAGGATACGAGCAGTACTTC.

This clonotype was counted many times. The J gene is TRBJ2-1, the V gene TRBV28, with TRBD2 matching 12 bases. V was clipped by 3 bases and J by 8 bases; unmatched bases: 2. The V gene's germline CDR1 is MDHEN and CDR2 SYDVKM. The CDR3 runs to 14 residues. The CDR3 protein is CASSFRLAGDEQFF. The CDR3 region has the DNA TGTGCCAGCAGTTTCCGACTAGCGGGAGATGAGCAGTTCTTC. The variable domain in full, completed from reference TRBV28 and TRBJ2-1, reads DVKVTQSSRYLVKRTGEKVFLECVQDMDHENMFWYRQDPGLGLRLIYFSYDVKMKEKGDIPEGYSVSREKKERFSLILESASTNQTSMYLCASSFRLAGDEQFFGPGTRLTVL.

This clonotype was detected many times. V usage is TRBV4-3 and J usage is TRBJ2-1; TRBD2 matches 11 bases. The CDR3 consists of 17 residues. Germline V lookup: CDR1 LGHNA, CDR2 YSLEER. The V segment lost 0 bases and the J segment 8 bases; nucleotides outside the gene matches: 9. The CDR3: CASSQDPTSGESDEQFF. The CDR3, as DNA: TGCGCCAGCAGCCAAGATCCGACTAGCGGGGAGTCCGATGAGCAGTTCTTC.